The entry that follows covers one T cell receptor (beta chain) sequence. Its antigen is not identified. This sample stems from a study of beta chain features in type 1 diabetes. Study-level information: All samples together contributed 100 million to 120 million sorted cells for examination. Whole-study findings and limits: Within each of all four CD4+ subsets, Type 1 diabetes patients had TCRB CDR3s that were moderately but significantly shorter. cDNA sequencing could over-represent cells with high TCR expression.

The entirety of the isolated RNA underwent reverse transcription, so expressed TCRB transcripts were sequenced. Millions of reads, on average, came from each naive, central memory and regulatory T cell sample. The assay was immunoSEQ multiplex PCR, and TCRdb's table has in-frame clones only and misses some. The sample includes around 400,000 clones, around 13% of them seen just once. V was pared by 2 bases and J by 17 bases, with 17 bases between. Germline-derived CDR1 and CDR2 are SGDLS and YYNGEE. The CDR3 consists of 13 residues. The receptor was isolated from a man between 18 and 35 years old in good health. The chain carries TRBV9 and TRBJ1-6; perhaps TRBD1 as D (5 bases). Sequencing used naive CD4+ T cells from blood. This CDR3 reads CASSVDLDSQVHF. The CDR3, as DNA: TGTGCCAGCAGCGTCGATCTTGACAGTCAAGTCCACTTT.